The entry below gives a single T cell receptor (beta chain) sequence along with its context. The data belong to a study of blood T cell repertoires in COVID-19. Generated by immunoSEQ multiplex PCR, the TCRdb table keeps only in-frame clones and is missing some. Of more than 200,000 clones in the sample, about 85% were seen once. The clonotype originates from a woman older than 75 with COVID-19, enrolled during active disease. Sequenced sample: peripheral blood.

The CDR3 sequence: CASSLTGVGTDTQYF. The CDR3, as DNA: TGTGCCAGCAGCTTAACCGGGGTTGGCACAGATACGCAGTATTTT. This chain uses TRBV7-7 with TRBJ2-3; possibly TRBD2 for D (5 bases). CDR1 and CDR2 (germline): SSHAT, FNYEAQ (reference sequence). Trimming pared 2 bases from V and 1 base from J, leaving 10 bases between. This CDR3 contains 15 residues.